The sequence of this T cell receptor beta chain was determined in a study of CD8 T cells in Susac syndrome. Random hexamers were used to reverse transcribe an amount of roughly 0.5 to 1 ug RNA. Multiplex immunoSEQ PCR targeted 54 Vbeta and 13 Jbeta TCR beta segments. Using its own MiXCR run on the immunoSEQ multiplex PCR reads, TCRdb lists one record per CDR3 protein. The table lists roughly 130,000 distinct CDR3 sequences, more than 90% of them singletons. The sequenced target, TCR beta, came from blood CD8+ and CD4+ T cells. TEMRA cells were enriched by FACS, and CD4+ and CD8+ T cells were negatively isolated. CDR3 size: 13 residues. Germline lookup yields CDR1 DFQATT and CDR2 SNEGSKA (reference sequence).

The receptor was isolated from a human donor in good health. This rearrangement joins TRBV20-1 to TRBJ1-6; D possibly corresponds to TRBD1 (5 bases). The sequenced material came from CD4+ T cells from PBMCs. This CDR3 is CSGRRGENSPLHF. CDR3 sequence (DNA): TGCAGCGGACGAAGGGGCGAAAATTCACCCCTCCACTTT.